The table lists the clone carrying this T cell receptor beta chain with a count of one. The repertoire was sequenced with immunoSEQ multiplex PCR; TCRdb's copy has only in-frame clones and lacks some. The data show about 84,000 clones, with approximately 90% seen just once and 30% to 35% held by the top ten. The data were obtained in a study of T cell responses to AZD1222 COVID-19 vaccine. Germline V lookup: CDR1 MNHEY, CDR2 SVGAGI. There are 13 residues in the CDR3. Trimming stripped 6 bases from V and 5 bases from J, with 8 bases between. The TCR was taken from an adult in good health. This chain joins TRBV6-5 and TRBJ1-6; D unresolved. Sample: peripheral blood, taken on day 0 of AZD1222 vaccination. CDR3 amino acids: CASSPDDNSPLHF. In DNA, the CDR3 is TGTGCCAGCAGCCCGGACGATAATTCACCCCTCCACTTT.